The clone carrying this T cell receptor beta chain was observed a single time. Produced via immunoSEQ multiplex PCR; TCRdb's table is partial and in-frame only. The table lists fewer than 300,000 clones, about nine tenths of them singletons. The germline V gene encodes CDR1 SGHAT and CDR2 FQNNGV. The CDR3 contains 16 residues. V was clipped by 2 bases and J by 4 bases, with 17 bases between them. Patients at the Seattle site were enrolled during active infection and followed longitudinally. This entry is derived from a study of blood T cell repertoires in COVID-19. Study as a whole: T cells, B-cell-depleted T cells, or PBMCs provided the cDNA or gDNA that served as material.

The receptor comes from a woman in her thirties with COVID-19, enrolled during active disease. The sequencing input was peripheral blood. The chain joins TRBV11-2 to TRBJ1-2; D is perhaps TRBD1 (5 bases). CDR3 loop: CASSLNGGEFSYGYTF. CDR3 DNA sequence: TGTGCCAGCAGCTTAAATGGGGGGGAATTCTCCTATGGCTACACCTTC. The whole variable domain, remainder taken from reference TRBV11-2 and TRBJ1-2, is EAGVAQSPRYKIIEKRQSVAFWCNPISGHATLYWYQQILGQGPKLLIQFQNNGVVDDSQLPKDRFSAERLKGVDSTLKIQPAKLEDSAVYLCASSLNGGEFSYGYTFGSGTRLTVV.